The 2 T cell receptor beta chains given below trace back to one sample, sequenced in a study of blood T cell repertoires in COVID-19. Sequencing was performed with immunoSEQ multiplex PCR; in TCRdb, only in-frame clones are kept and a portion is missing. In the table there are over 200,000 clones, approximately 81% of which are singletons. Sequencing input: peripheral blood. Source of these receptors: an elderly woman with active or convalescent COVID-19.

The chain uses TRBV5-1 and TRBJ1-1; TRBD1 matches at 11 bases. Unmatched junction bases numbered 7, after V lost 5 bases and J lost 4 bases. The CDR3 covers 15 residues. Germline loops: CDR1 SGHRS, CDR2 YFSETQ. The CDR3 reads CASREDRGRITEAFF. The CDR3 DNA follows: TGCGCCAGCAGGGAGGACAGGGGGCGGATCACTGAAGCTTTCTTT.

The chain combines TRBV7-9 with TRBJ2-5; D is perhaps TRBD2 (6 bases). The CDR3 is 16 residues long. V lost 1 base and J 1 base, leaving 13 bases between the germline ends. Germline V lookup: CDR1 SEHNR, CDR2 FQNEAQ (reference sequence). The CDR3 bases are TGTGCCAGCAGCTTAGTAGGGACTTCGACCCAAGAGACCCAGTACTTC. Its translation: CASSLVGTSTQETQYF.